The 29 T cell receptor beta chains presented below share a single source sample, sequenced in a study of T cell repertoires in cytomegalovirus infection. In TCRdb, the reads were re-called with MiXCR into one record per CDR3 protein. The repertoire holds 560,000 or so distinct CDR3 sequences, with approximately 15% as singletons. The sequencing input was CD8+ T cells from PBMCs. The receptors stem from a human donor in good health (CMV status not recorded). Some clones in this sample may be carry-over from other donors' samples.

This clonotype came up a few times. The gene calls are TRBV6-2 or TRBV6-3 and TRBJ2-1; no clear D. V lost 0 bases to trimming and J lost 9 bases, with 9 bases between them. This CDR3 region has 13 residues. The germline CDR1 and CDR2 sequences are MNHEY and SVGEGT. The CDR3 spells CASSYSAVLEQFF. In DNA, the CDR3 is TGTGCCAGCAGTTACTCGGCGGTTCTTGAGCAGTTCTTC.

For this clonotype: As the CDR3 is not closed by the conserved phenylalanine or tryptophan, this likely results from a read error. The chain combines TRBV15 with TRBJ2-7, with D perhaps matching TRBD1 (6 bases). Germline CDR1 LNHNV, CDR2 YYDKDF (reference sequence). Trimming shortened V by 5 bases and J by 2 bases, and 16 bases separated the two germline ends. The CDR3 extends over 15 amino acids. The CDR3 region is CATSGGQRAPYEQYY. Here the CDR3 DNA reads TGTGCCACCAGCGGCGGACAGCGAGCGCCCTACGAGCAGTACTAC.

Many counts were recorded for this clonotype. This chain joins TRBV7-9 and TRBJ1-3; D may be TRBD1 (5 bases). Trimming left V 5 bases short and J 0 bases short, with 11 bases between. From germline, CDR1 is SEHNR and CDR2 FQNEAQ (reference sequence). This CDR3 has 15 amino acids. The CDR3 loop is CASSPTVYSGNTIYF. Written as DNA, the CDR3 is TGTGCCAGCAGCCCGACAGTATACTCTGGAAACACCATATATTTT.

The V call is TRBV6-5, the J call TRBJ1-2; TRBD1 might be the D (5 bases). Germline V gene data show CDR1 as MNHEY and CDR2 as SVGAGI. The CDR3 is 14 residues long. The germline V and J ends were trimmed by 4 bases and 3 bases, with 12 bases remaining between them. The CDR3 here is CASSFRASYYGYTF. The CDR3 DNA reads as TGTGCCAGCAGTTTCAGGGCGTCCTACTATGGCTACACCTTC.

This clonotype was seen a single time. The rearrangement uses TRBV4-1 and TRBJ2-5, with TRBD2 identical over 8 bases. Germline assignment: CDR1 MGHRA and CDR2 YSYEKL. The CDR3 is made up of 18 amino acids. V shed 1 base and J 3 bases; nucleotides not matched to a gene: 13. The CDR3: CASSQAGALAAMKETQYF. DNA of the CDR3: TGCGCCAGCAGCCAAGCCGGGGCACTAGCGGCGATGAAAGAGACCCAGTACTTC.

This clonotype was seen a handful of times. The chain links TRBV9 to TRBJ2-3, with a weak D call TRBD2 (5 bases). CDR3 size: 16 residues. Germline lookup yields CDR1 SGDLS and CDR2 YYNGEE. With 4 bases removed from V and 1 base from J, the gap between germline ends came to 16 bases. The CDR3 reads CASSPLAGDGTDTQYF. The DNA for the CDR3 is TGTGCCAGCAGCCCTCTCGCGGGCGACGGCACAGATACGCAGTATTTT.

Here the CDR3 DNA reads TGTGCCACCAGCAGAGATATAACAGGAAGACCAGGGGGCTACACCTTC. Encoded protein: CATSRDITGRPGGYTF. This chain joins TRBV15 and TRBJ1-2; D possibly corresponds to TRBD1 (5 bases). Germline V gene data show CDR1 as LNHNV and CDR2 as YYDKDF (reference sequence). CDR3 length: 16 residues. The V end lost 0 bases, the J end lost 8 bases, and 19 bases lay between the germline ends.

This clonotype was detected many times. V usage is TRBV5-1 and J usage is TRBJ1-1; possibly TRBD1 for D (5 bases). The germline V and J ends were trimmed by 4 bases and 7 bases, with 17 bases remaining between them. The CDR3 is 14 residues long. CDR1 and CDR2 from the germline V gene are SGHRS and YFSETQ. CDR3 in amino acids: CASSPGTDLREAFF. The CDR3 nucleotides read TGCGCCAGCAGCCCCGGGACGGACCTTCGTGAAGCTTTCTTT.

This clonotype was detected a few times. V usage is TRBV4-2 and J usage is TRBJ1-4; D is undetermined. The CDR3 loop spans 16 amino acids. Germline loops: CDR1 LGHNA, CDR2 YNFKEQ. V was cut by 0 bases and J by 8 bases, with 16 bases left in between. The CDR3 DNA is TGTGCCAGCAGCCAAGAGGTGTTGTCGGCATTAGAAAAACTGTTTTTT. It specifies CASSQEVLSALEKLFF.

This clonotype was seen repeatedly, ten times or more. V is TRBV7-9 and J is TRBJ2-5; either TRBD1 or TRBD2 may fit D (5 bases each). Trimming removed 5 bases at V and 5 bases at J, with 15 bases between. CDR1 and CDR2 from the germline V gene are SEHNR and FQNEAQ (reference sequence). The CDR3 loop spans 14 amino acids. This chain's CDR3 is CASSGSGALETQYF. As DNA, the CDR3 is TGTGCCAGCAGCGGGTCCGGGGCCTTGGAGACCCAGTACTTC.

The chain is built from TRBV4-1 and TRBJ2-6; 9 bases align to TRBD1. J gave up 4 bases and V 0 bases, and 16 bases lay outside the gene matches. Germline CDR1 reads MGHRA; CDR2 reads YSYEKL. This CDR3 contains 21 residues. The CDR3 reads CASSQDEQGALALIGANVLTF. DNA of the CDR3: TGCGCCAGCAGCCAAGATGAACAGGGGGCGCTGGCTTTGATAGGGGCCAACGTCCTGACTTTC.

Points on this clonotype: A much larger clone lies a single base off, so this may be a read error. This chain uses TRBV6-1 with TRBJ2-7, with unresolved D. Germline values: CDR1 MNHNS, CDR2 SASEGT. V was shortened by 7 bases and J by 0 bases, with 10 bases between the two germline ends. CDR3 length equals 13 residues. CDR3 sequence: CASTQPSSYEQYF. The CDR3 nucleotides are TGTGCCAGCACCCAACCCAGCTCCTACGAGCAGTACTTC.

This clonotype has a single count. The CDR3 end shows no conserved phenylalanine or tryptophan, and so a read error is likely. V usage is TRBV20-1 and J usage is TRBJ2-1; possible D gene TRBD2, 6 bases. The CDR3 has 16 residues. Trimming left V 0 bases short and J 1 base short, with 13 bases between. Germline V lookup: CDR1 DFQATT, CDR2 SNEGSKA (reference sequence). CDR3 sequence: CSARDLDSGSYNEQFL. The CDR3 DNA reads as TGCAGTGCTAGAGATTTGGATAGCGGATCCTACAATGAGCAGTTCTTA.

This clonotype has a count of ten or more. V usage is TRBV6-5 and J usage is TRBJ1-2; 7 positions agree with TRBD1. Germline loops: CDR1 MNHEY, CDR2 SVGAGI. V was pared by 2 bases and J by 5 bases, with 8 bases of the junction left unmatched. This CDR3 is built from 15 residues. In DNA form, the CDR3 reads TGTGCCAGCAGTTACGGCAGGGGGTTTCAGTATGGCTACACCTTC. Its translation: CASSYGRGFQYGYTF.

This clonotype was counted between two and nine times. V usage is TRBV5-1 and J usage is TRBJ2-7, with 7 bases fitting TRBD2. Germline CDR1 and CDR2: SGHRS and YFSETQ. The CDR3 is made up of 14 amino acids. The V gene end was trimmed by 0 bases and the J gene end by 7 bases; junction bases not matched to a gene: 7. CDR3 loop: CASSLAAGVGEQYF. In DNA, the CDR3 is TGCGCCAGCAGCTTGGCGGCGGGAGTGGGGGAGCAGTACTTC.

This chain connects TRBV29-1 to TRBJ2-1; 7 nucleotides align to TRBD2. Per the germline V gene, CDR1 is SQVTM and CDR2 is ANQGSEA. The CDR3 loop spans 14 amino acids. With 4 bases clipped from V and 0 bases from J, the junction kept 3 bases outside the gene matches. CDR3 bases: TGCAGCGTTGGTGGGGGGGACTCCTACAATGAGCAGTTCTTC. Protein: CSVGGGDSYNEQFF.

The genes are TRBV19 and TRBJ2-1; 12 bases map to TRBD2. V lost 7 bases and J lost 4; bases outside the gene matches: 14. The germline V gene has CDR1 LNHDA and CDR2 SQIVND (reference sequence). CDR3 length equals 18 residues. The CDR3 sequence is CASTDTSGGLFNYNEQFF. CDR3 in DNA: TGTGCCAGTACCGATACTAGCGGGGGGCTTTTTAATTACAATGAGCAGTTCTTC.

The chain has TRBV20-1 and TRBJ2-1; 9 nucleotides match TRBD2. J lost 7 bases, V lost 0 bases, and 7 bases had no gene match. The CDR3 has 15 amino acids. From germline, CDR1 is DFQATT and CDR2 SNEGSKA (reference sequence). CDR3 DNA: TGCAGTGCTAGAGATCTAGCGGGGAAGGTAAATGAGCAGTTCTTC. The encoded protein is CSARDLAGKVNEQFF.

CDR3 in DNA: TGCAGTGCTCCTGGACGGAATACCTACAATGAGCAGTTCTTC. This encodes CSAPGRNTYNEQFF. The rearrangement links TRBV20-1 to TRBJ2-1; D gene unclear. Germline V gene lookup returns CDR1 DFQATT and CDR2 SNEGSKA (reference sequence). This CDR3 has 14 residues. The germline V and J ends were trimmed by 5 bases and 2 bases, with 13 bases remaining between them.

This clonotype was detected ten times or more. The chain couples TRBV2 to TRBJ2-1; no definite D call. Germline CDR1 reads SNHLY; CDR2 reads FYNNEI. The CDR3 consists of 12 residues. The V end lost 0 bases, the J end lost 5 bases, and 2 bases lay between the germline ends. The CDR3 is CASSEAHNEQFF. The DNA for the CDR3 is TGTGCCAGCAGTGAAGCTCACAATGAGCAGTTCTTC.

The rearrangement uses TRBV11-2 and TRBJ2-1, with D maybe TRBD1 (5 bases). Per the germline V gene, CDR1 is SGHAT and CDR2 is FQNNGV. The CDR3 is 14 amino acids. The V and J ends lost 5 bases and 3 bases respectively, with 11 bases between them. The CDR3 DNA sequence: TGTGCCAGCAGCCCGCCGACAGACTACAATGAGCAGTTCTTC. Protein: CASSPPTDYNEQFF. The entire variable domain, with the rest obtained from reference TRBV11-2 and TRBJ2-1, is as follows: EAGVAQSPRYKIIEKRQSVAFWCNPISGHATLYWYQQILGQGPKLLIQFQNNGVVDDSQLPKDRFSAERLKGVDSTLKIQPAKLEDSAVYLCASSPPTDYNEQFFGPGTRLTVL.

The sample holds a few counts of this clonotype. CDR3 sequence: CSAKTSGIGLHEQFF. DNA for the CDR3: TGCAGTGCTAAGACTAGCGGGATAGGGTTGCATGAGCAGTTCTTC. The chain recombines TRBV20-1 with TRBJ2-1; 11 bases match TRBD2. Per the germline V gene, CDR1 is DFQATT and CDR2 is SNEGSKA (reference sequence). The trim removed 4 bases at V and 8 bases at J, leaving 10 bases unmatched. The CDR3 totals 15 residues.

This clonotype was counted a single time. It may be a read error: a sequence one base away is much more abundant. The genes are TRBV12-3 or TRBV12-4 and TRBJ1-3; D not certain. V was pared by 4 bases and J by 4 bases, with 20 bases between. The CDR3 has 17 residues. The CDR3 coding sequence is TGTGCCAGCAGTTCGGGCGTGCGGGAGCTCGCGGGAAACACCATATATTTT. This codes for CASSSGVRELAGNTIYF.

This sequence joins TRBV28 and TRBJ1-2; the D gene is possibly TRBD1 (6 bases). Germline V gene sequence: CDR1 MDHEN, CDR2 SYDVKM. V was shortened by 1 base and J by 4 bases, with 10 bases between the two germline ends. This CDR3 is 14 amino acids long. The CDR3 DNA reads TGTGCCAGCAGTTTATCCGAGACAGGCTATGGCTACACCTTC. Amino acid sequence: CASSLSETGYGYTF.

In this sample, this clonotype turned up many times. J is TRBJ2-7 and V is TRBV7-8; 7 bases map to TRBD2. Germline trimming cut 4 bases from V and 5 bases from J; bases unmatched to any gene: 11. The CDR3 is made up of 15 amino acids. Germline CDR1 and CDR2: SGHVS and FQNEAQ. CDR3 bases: TGTGCCAGCAGCTCTAGGGCCCGGACTAGTCACGAGCAGTACTTC. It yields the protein CASSSRARTSHEQYF.

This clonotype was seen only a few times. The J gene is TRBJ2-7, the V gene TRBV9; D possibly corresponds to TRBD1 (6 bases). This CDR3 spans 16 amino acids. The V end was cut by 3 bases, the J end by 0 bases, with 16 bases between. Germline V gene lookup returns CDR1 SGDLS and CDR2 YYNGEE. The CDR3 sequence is CASSASGATSSYEQYF. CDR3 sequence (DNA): TGTGCCAGCAGCGCCTCAGGGGCCACGAGCTCCTACGAGCAGTACTTC. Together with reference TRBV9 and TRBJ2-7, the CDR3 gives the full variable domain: DSGVTQTPKHLITATGQRVTLRCSPRSGDLSVYWYQQSLDQGLQFLIQYYNGEERAKGNILERFSAQQFPDLHSELNLSSLELGDSALYFCASSASGATSSYEQYFGPGTRLTVT.

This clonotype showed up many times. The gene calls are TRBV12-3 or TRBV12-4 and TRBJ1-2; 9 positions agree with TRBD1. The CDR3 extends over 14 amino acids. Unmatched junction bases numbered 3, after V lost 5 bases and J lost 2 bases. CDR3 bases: TGTGCCAGCAGTGGACAGGGGAGGAACTATGGCTACACCTTC. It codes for CASSGQGRNYGYTF.

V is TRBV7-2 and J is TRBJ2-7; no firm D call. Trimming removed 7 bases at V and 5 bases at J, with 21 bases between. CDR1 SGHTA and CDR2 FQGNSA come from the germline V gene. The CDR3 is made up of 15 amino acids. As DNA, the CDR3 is TGTGCCAGCACCCGTAACTACCCCCAGAGCCACGAGCAGTACTTC. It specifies CASTRNYPQSHEQYF. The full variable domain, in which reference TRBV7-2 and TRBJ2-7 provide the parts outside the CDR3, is GAGVSQSPSNKVTEKGKDVELRCDPISGHTALYWYRQSLGQGLEFLIYFQGNSAPDKSGLPSDRFSAERTGGSVSTLTIQRTQQEDSAVYLCASTRNYPQSHEQYFGPGTRLTVT.

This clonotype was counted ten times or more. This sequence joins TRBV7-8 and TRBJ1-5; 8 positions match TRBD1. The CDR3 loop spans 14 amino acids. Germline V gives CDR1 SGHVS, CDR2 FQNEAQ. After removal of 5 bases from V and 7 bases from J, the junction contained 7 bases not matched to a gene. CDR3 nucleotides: TGTGCCAGCAGCCCTCGGACAGGGTACCAGCCCCAGCATTTT. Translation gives CASSPRTGYQPQHF.